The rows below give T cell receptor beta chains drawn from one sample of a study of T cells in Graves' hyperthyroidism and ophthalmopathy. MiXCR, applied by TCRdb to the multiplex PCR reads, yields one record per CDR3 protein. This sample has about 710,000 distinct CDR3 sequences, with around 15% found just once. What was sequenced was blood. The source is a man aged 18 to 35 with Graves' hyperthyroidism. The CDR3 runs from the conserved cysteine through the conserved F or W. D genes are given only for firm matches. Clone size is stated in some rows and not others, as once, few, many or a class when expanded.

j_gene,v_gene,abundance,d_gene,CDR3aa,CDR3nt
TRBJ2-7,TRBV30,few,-,CAWSVSDYYEQYF,TGTGCCTGGAGTGTATCGGATTACTACGAGCAGTACTTC
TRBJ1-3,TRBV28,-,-,CASSPPDPRSVYF,TGTGCCAGCAGTCCCCCGGACCCCAGGTCCGTATATTTT
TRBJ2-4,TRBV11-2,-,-,CASSLRGDKNIQYF,TGTGCCAGCAGCTTACGGGGAGACAAAAACATTCAGTACTTC
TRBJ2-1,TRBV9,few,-,CASSPGDHSYNEQFF,TGTGCCAGCAGCCCCGGGGACCACTCCTACAATGAGCAGTTCTTC
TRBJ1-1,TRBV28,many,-,CASSLSPGGNTEAFF,TGTGCCAGCAGTTTATCCCCCGGCGGGAACACTGAAGCTTTCTTT
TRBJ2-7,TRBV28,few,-,CASSPTTVSYVQYF,TGTGCCAGCAGTCCAACGACAGTCTCCTACGTGCAGTACTTC
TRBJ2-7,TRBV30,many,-,CAWSGLGSGPSYEQYF,TGTGCCTGGAGTGGTCTCGGATCGGGCCCCTCCTACGAGCAGTACTTC
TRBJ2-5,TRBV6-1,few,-,CAAKPGDQETQYF,TGTGCCGCTAAACCCGGGGACCAAGAGACCCAGTACTTC
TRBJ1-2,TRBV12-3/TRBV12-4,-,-,CASSSGAVGYGYTF,TGTGCCAGCAGTTCGGGGGCTGTTGGCTATGGCTACACCTTC
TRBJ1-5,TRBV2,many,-,CASSDHRVGNQPQHF,TGTGCCAGCAGTGATCACCGGGTTGGCAATCAGCCCCAGCATTTT
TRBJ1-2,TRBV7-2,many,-,CASSFGTSNYGYTF,TGTGCCAGCAGCTTCGGGACGAGTAACTATGGCTACACCTTC